These T cell receptor beta chains were read from a single sample in a study of vaccination effects on CD4 cells after COVID-19. No cognate antigen is known for these TCRs. TCRdb's table, derived via immunoSEQ multiplex PCR, lists solely in-frame clones and lacks some. The repertoire holds around 56,000 clones, with about 74% as singletons. Sample: CD4+ T cells from PBMCs cultured without peptide, taken before COVID-19 vaccination. Receptors were obtained from a human donor who received a COVID-19 vaccine. Each CDR3 is given with its conserved first and last residue. A D gene is named only where the DNA matches it firmly. Not every row has a clone size; where given, it reads once, few, many or a size class.

clone size	V gene	J gene	D gene	CDR3 protein	CDR3 DNA
.	TRBV6-1	TRBJ2-5	.	CASSEAGALGETQYF	TGTGCCAGCAGTGAAGCGGGAGCCCTGGGGGAGACCCAGTACTTC
few	TRBV5-1	TRBJ2-3	.	CASSFATDTQYF	TGCGCCAGCAGCTTTGCGACAGATACGCAGTATTTT
once	TRBV7-9	TRBJ2-1	TRBD2	CASSREGTSANNEQFF	TGTGCCAGCAGCCGAGAGGGGACTAGCGCAAACAATGAGCAGTTCTTC
.	TRBV28	TRBJ1-6	.	CASSLQSSYNSPLHF	TGTGCCAGCAGCCTGCAGAGCTCCTATAATTCACCCCTCCACTTT
.	TRBV2	TRBJ2-5	.	CASTLDVQETQYF	TGTGCCAGCACCCTGGACGTGCAAGAGACCCAGTACTTC
.	TRBV19	TRBJ1-2	.	CASSGQPAQYGYTF	TGTGCCAGTAGTGGACAGCCGGCCCAATATGGCTACACCTTC
.	TRBV25-1	TRBJ2-5	.	CASTETGETQYF	TGTGCCAGCACTGAAACGGGGGAGACCCAGTACTTC
.	TRBV6-5	TRBJ1-2	.	CASRGAYGYTF	TGTGCCAGCAGGGGCGCGTATGGCTACACCTTC
.	TRBV7-2	TRBJ2-3	TRBD2	CASTENGGSTDTQYF	TGTGCCAGCACCGAAAACGGGGGGTCAACTGATACGCAGTATTTT
.	TRBV4-1	TRBJ2-1	TRBD2	CASSQGLAGGGEQFF	TGCGCCAGCAGCCAAGGACTAGCGGGGGGCGGTGAGCAGTTCTTC
.	TRBV19	TRBJ1-2	.	CASTRDRQSGGYTF	TGTGCCAGTACCAGAGATAGGCAATCGGGTGGCTACACCTTC
.	TRBV5-5	TRBJ1-1	.	CASSRGRLYSAMNTEAFF	TGTGCCAGCAGCCGTGGCCGTCTCTACTCCGCTATGAACACTGAAGCTTTCTTT
.	TRBV5-1	TRBJ2-2	TRBD1	CASRDRENTGELFF	TGCGCCAGCAGGGACAGGGAGAACACCGGGGAGCTGTTTTTT
.	TRBV27	TRBJ2-5	TRBD1	CASSDPGQGRQETQYF	TGTGCCAGCAGTGACCCCGGACAGGGACGCCAAGAGACCCAGTACTTC
.	TRBV18	TRBJ2-1	TRBD2	CASSPPLGGGAWHEQFF	TGTGCCAGCTCACCACCGTTGGGCGGGGGGGCCTGGCATGAGCAGTTCTTC
.	TRBV3-1/TRBV3-2	TRBJ1-3	.	CASSQDVGTSSGNTIYF	TGTGCCAGCAGCCAAGATGTTGGGACATCCTCTGGAAACACCATATATTTT
.	TRBV28	TRBJ2-1	TRBD1	CASSYPGQGGNEQFF	TGTGCCAGCAGCTACCCGGGACAGGGAGGTAATGAGCAGTTCTTC
few	TRBV2	TRBJ1-5	TRBD1	CASSEAGGTGGQPQHF	TGTGCCAGCAGTGAAGCGGGGGGGACAGGGGGTCAGCCCCAGCATTTT
.	TRBV3-1/TRBV3-2	TRBJ2-2	.	CASTRTRSFTGELFF	TGTGCCAGCACCCGGACACGAAGTTTCACCGGGGAGCTGTTTTTT
few	TRBV5-1	TRBJ1-2	TRBD1	CASLPAGGTYGYTF	TGCGCCAGCCTCCCCGCAGGGGGGACCTATGGCTACACCTTC
.	TRBV6-1	TRBJ1-5	TRBD1	CASSARSPGQGQYSNQPQHF	TGTGCCAGCAGTGCCCGGAGCCCCGGACAGGGGCAATATAGCAATCAGCCCCAGCATTTT
.	TRBV25-1	TRBJ1-4	TRBD1	CASSDRTGGGEKLFF	TGTGCCAGCAGTGATCGCACAGGGGGCGGGGAAAAACTGTTTTTT
.	TRBV19	TRBJ1-5	TRBD1	CASRPGTGVGQPQHF	TGTGCCAGTAGGCCCGGGACAGGGGTGGGTCAGCCCCAGCATTTT
.	TRBV3-1/TRBV3-2	TRBJ2-1	.	CASSQELGLSNEQFF	TGTGCCAGCAGCCAAGAGTTAGGACTCTCGAATGAGCAGTTCTTC
.	TRBV20-1	TRBJ2-1	.	CSARSAGEQFF	TGCAGTGCTAGATCGGCGGGGGAGCAGTTCTTC
.	TRBV12-5	TRBJ2-1	.	CASGSGQLKGGEQFF	TGTGCTAGTGGTTCGGGACAGCTTAAGGGGGGTGAGCAGTTCTTC
.	TRBV5-1	TRBJ2-2	.	CASSPRPLTGELFF	TGCGCCAGCAGCCCCCGGCCCCTTACCGGGGAGCTGTTTTTT
.	TRBV7-2	TRBJ1-2	.	CASSLVSGGNGYTF	TGTGCCAGCAGCTTAGTGTCCGGGGGCAATGGCTACACCTTC
.	TRBV7-2	TRBJ1-5	.	CASSSPLTGMNQPQHF	TGTGCCAGCAGCTCGCCACTCACAGGGATGAATCAGCCCCAGCATTTT
.	TRBV24-1	TRBJ1-1	TRBD1	CATSGTGGAGSAFF	TGTGCCACCAGTGGAACAGGGGGCGCAGGGTCAGCTTTCTTT
.	TRBV25-1	TRBJ1-1	TRBD1	CASSGAWTGLSEAFF	TGTGCCAGCAGCGGGGCGTGGACAGGGTTGTCTGAAGCTTTCTTT
.	TRBV19	TRBJ1-2	.	CASSENRYGYTF	TGTGCCAGTAGCGAAAATCGCTATGGCTACACCTTC
.	TRBV6-1	TRBJ2-5	.	CASSESLRLETQYF	TGTGCCAGCAGTGAAAGTCTCAGGTTAGAGACCCAGTACTTC
once	TRBV5-1	TRBJ1-2	.	CASSLVGVTNYGYTF	TGCGCCAGCAGCTTGGTTGGAGTGACAAACTATGGCTACACCTTC
.	TRBV6-5	TRBJ1-3	TRBD1	CASNTPGTGGNTIYF	TGTGCCAGCAACACCCCCGGGACAGGAGGAAACACCATATATTTT
.	TRBV5-1	TRBJ1-1	.	CASSLGGFSTEAFF	TGCGCCAGCAGCTTGGGGGGGTTTAGCACTGAAGCTTTCTTT
once	TRBV28	TRBJ1-1	.	CASSVQVGDNTEAFF	TGTGCCAGCAGTGTACAGGTCGGAGATAACACTGAAGCTTTCTTT